This T cell receptor (beta chain) was captured by sequencing in a study of blood T cell repertoires in COVID-19. Study summary: PBMCs, B-cell-depleted T cells, or T cells provided the cDNA or gDNA that made up the material.

Original processing methods: Using reference gene primer amplification, nucleated cell counts were estimated. Sequencing was performed with immunoSEQ multiplex PCR; in TCRdb, only in-frame clones are kept and a portion is missing. That table supplies the V and J calls and clone size; D and trimming were determined from the DNA. The repertoire holds about 280,000 clones, with more than 80% as singletons. V shed 8 bases and J 3 bases; nucleotides not matched to a gene: 3. CDR1 SNHLY and CDR2 FYNNEI come from the germline V gene. This CDR3 has 12 residues. Source material: peripheral blood. The receptor's source is a woman aged 25 to 45 with active or convalescent COVID-19. The chain uses TRBV2 and TRBJ1-1, with 7 bases lining up with TRBD1. The CDR3 bases are TGTGCCAGCCGACAGGGCTACACTGAAGCTTTCTTT. It yields the protein CASRQGYTEAFF.